What follows are 27 T cell receptor beta chains derived from one specimen sequenced in a study of cytomegalovirus exposure and HLA in healthy donors. The method was immunoSEQ multiplex PCR; TCRdb's version includes in-frame clones alone and lacks a portion of them. The sample carries about 280,000 clones, approximately 90% recorded once. Material for sequencing was PBMCs. These receptors originate from a woman in her late teens or twenties in good health and CMV-seronegative.

The chain is built from TRBV9 and TRBJ2-7, with D perhaps matching TRBD2 (6 bases). Germline CDR1 SGDLS, CDR2 YYNGEE. This CDR3 contains 16 residues. The ends were cut back, 0 bases at V and 0 bases at J, with 13 bases in the middle. CDR3 sequence reads: CASSVGDSGSSYEQYF. CDR3 bases: TGTGCCAGCAGCGTAGGGGATAGCGGCAGCTCCTACGAGCAGTACTTC.

V is TRBV4-3 and J is TRBJ2-1; 9 bases match TRBD2. The CDR3 totals 16 residues. Germline values: CDR1 LGHNA, CDR2 YSLEER. Trimming took 8 bases from V and 6 from J; bases not matched to a gene: 14. CDR3 sequence reads: CASAWASGKGGNEQFF. DNA for the CDR3: TGCGCCAGCGCCTGGGCTAGCGGGAAAGGGGGCAATGAGCAGTTCTTC.

The chain combines TRBV6-1 with TRBJ1-5; no definite D call. Germline assignment: CDR1 MNHNS and CDR2 SASEGT. This CDR3 has 17 amino acids. Trimming took 3 bases from V and 3 from J, leaving 18 bases between them. The CDR3 nucleotides read TGTGCCAGCAGTGAGCGATTCGCGTCACTCCTCAATCAGCCCCAGCATTTT. Protein product: CASSERFASLLNQPQHF.

The chain carries TRBV9 and TRBJ2-2; possibly TRBD2 for D (6 bases). The CDR3 sequence is 13 residues long. Trimming removed 3 bases at V and 8 bases at J, with 11 bases between. The germline V gene has CDR1 SGDLS and CDR2 YYNGEE. This chain's CDR3 is CASSGSGSGELFF. Written as DNA, the CDR3 is TGTGCCAGCAGCGGGAGCGGGTCTGGGGAGCTGTTTTTT.

The chain combines TRBV9 with TRBJ2-3; possible D gene TRBD2, 6 bases. The CDR3 contains 14 residues. The ends were cut back, 4 bases at V and 0 bases at J, with 9 bases in the middle. Looked up from germline, CDR1 is SGDLS and CDR2 is YYNGEE. CDR3 loop: CASSPSGSTDTQYF. DNA for the CDR3: TGTGCCAGCAGCCCCAGCGGGAGCACAGATACGCAGTATTTT.

The chain links TRBV7-8 to TRBJ2-7, with 11 bases identical to TRBD1. V lost 0 bases, J lost 1 base, and 2 bases stayed unmatched. Germline loops: CDR1 SGHVS, CDR2 FQNEAQ. This CDR3 is built from 16 residues. CDR3 residues: CASSLAGTGGSYEQYF. DNA of the CDR3: TGTGCCAGCAGCTTAGCTGGGACAGGGGGATCCTACGAGCAGTACTTC.

The chain is built from TRBV10-3 and TRBJ2-7; possible D gene TRBD2, 6 bases. The V end was cut by 8 bases, the J end by 2 bases, with 19 bases between. CDR1 is ENHRY, CDR2 SYGVKD, per germline. CDR3 length equals 15 residues. Here the CDR3 reads CAIRGEGRGTYEQYF. CDR3 coding DNA: TGTGCCATCCGTGGAGAGGGACGGGGGACCTACGAGCAGTACTTC.

V is TRBV19 and J is TRBJ1-2, with TRBD1 as a possible D gene (6 bases). Germline V gene lookup returns CDR1 LNHDA and CDR2 SQIVND (reference sequence). The CDR3 has 17 residues. With 4 bases removed from V and 8 bases from J, the gap between germline ends came to 26 bases. The CDR3 reads CASSTRGGGEGRYGYTF. The DNA for the CDR3 is TGTGCCAGTAGTACCAGAGGGGGGGGCGAAGGGAGGTACGGCTACACCTTC.

This clone has only a few counts. The chain is built from TRBV28 and TRBJ1-5; D may be TRBD1 (6 bases). Trimming took off 6 bases at V and 2 bases at J, with 14 bases between the two ends. From germline, CDR1 is MDHEN and CDR2 SYDVKM. This CDR3 has 15 amino acids. The CDR3, as DNA: TGTGCCAGCAGCTTCAGGGGAGGGGGCAATCAGCCCCAGCATTTT. Translating gives CASSFRGGGNQPQHF.

The chain is built from TRBV13 and TRBJ2-5, with 8 bases matching TRBD2. The trim removed 6 bases at V and 6 bases at J, leaving 3 bases unmatched. The CDR3 loop spans 12 amino acids. Germline lookup yields CDR1 PRHDT and CDR2 FYEKMQ (reference sequence). CDR3 residues: CASSSGTQTQYF. CDR3 nucleotides: TGTGCCAGCAGTAGCGGGACACAGACCCAGTACTTC.

The rearrangement joins TRBV7-3 to TRBJ2-1; D unclear. This CDR3 contains 16 residues. CDR1 SGHTA and CDR2 FQGTGA come from the germline V gene. Between the trimmed V and J ends, which lost 0 bases and 0 bases, there was a span of 9 bases. The CDR3 sequence is CASSLTAGSSYNEQFF. In DNA, the CDR3 is TGTGCCAGCAGCTTAACCGCCGGTAGCTCCTACAATGAGCAGTTCTTC.

The J gene is TRBJ1-1, the V gene TRBV27; TRBD1 matches at 7 bases. The germline V gene has CDR1 MNHEY and CDR2 SMNVEV (reference sequence). This CDR3 has 14 residues. Trimming cost V 2 bases and J 5 bases; bases outside gene matches: 5. The DNA for the CDR3 is TGTGCCAGCAGTTTACAGGGGGTGCAAACTGAAGCTTTCTTT. Residues: CASSLQGVQTEAFF.

This clone was recorded once. This rearrangement joins TRBV11-2 to TRBJ2-3; TRBD2 might be the D (5 bases). Trimming stripped 3 bases from V and 4 bases from J, with 11 bases between. Germline lookup yields CDR1 SGHAT and CDR2 FQNNGV. The CDR3 is 14 amino acids. CDR3 amino acids: CASSLLVGADTQYF. In DNA, the CDR3 is TGTGCCAGCAGCTTGCTCGTGGGAGCAGATACGCAGTATTTT.

CDR3 sequence (DNA): TGTGCCAGCAGCCACAGCGACAGGGCAGCTGAAGCTTTCTTT. It codes for CASSHSDRAAEAFF. This chain joins TRBV11-3 and TRBJ1-1, with TRBD1 matching over 7 bases. The J segment lost 6 bases and the V segment lost 5 bases, leaving 9 bases of the junction unmatched. The CDR3 contains 14 residues. From germline, CDR1 is SGHNT and CDR2 YENEEA. Filled out from reference TRBV11-3 and TRBJ1-1, the complete variable domain reads EAGVVQSPRYKIIEKKQPVAFWCNPISGHNTLYWYLQNLGQGPELLIRYENEEAVDDSQLPKDRFSAERLKGVDSTLKIQPAELGDSAVYLCASSHSDRAAEAFFGQGTRLTVV.

J is TRBJ2-7 and V is TRBV6-5; 9 bases are a match to TRBD1. This CDR3 has 13 amino acids. V was pared by 2 bases and J by 5 bases, with 1 base of the junction left unmatched. Germline CDR1 reads MNHEY; CDR2 reads SVGAGI. CDR3 residues: CASSYDRGDEQYF. As DNA, the CDR3 is TGTGCCAGCAGTTACGACAGGGGGGACGAGCAGTACTTC.

This clone was recorded once. This CDR3 is also generated by other DNA sequences in the sample. This sequence joins TRBV5-1 and TRBJ1-2; D perhaps matches TRBD1 (6 bases). V gave up 0 bases and J gave up 3 bases, with 6 bases separating them. The CDR3 sequence is 13 residues long. Germline V gene sequence: CDR1 SGHRS, CDR2 YFSETQ. The CDR3 is CASSLGQDYGYTF. CDR3 bases: TGCGCCAGCAGCTTGGGACAGGACTATGGCTACACCTTC.

This chain connects TRBV9 to TRBJ2-7, with D hard to call. Germline V gene lookup returns CDR1 SGDLS and CDR2 YYNGEE. This CDR3 contains 17 residues. The V and J ends lost 4 bases and 4 bases respectively, with 24 bases between them. The CDR3 DNA sequence: TGTGCCAGCAGCCCAAGCGTATCGAGCCGATGGTCTTACGAGCAGTACTTC. Its protein product is CASSPSVSSRWSYEQYF.

The CDR3 loop is CASSRGGPDEQYF. The CDR3 DNA sequence: TGTGCCAGCAGCCGCGGGGGGCCCGACGAGCAGTACTTC. V is TRBV6-6 and J is TRBJ2-7; 8 positions agree with TRBD2. J was trimmed by 5 bases and V by 6 bases; bases with no gene match: 6. The CDR3 is made up of 13 amino acids. Germline CDR1 MNHNY, CDR2 SVGAGI (reference sequence).

The rearrangement uses TRBV27 and TRBJ2-1; 12 nucleotides match TRBD2. In germline, CDR1 is MNHEY, CDR2 SMNVEV (reference sequence). V shed 10 bases, J shed 7 bases, and the junction held 8 bases outside the gene matches. The CDR3 is 14 amino acids. The CDR3 coding sequence is TGTGCCACCCTGACTAGCGGGAGCAGGAATGAGCAGTTCTTC. Its protein is CATLTSGSRNEQFF.

This clone came up a few times. The V and J genes are TRBV29-1 and TRBJ2-2, with D possibly being TRBD1 (6 bases). CDR1 SQVTM and CDR2 ANQGSEA come from the germline V gene. This CDR3 is built from 15 residues. The V end lost 3 bases, the J end lost 0 bases, and 11 bases lay between the germline ends. In nucleotides, the CDR3 is TGCAGCGTTGAGGGGGCCACGACGAACACCGGGGAGCTGTTTTTT. Translating it yields CSVEGATTNTGELFF.

The chain uses TRBV27 and TRBJ2-7; D is unresolved. The germline V gene has CDR1 MNHEY and CDR2 SMNVEV (reference sequence). Trimming cost V 3 bases and J 4 bases, with 13 bases left between them. This CDR3 region has 14 residues. CDR3 coding DNA: TGTGCCAGCAGTTTTGGTCTTCTCGGTTACGAGCAGTACTTC. Encoded protein: CASSFGLLGYEQYF.

V is TRBV12-5 and J is TRBJ2-7, with 9 bases fitting TRBD2. The germline gives CDR1 LGHNT, CDR2 FRNRAP. This CDR3 spans 16 amino acids. The V segment lost 0 bases and the J segment 2 bases; nucleotides outside the gene matches: 5. CDR3 loop: CASGLVRTSEPYEQYF. CDR3 DNA sequence: TGTGCTAGTGGTTTGGTAAGGACTAGCGAACCCTACGAGCAGTACTTC.

This rearrangement joins TRBV10-1 to TRBJ1-5; TRBD1 is a possible D gene (5 bases). The V gene lost 5 bases and the J gene lost 7 bases, with 12 bases spanning the gap. The CDR3 sequence is 13 residues long. CDR1 and CDR2 (germline): WNHNN, SYGVQD (reference sequence). This CDR3 is CASSRGRGQPQHF. DNA for the CDR3: TGCGCCAGCAGTCGGGGGAGAGGACAGCCCCAGCATTTT.

This clone was seen once. The chain has TRBV9 and TRBJ1-5, with 8 bases lining up with TRBD1. V was pared by 3 bases and J by 7 bases, with 9 bases of the junction left unmatched. This CDR3 has 15 residues. The germline V gene encodes CDR1 SGDLS and CDR2 YYNGEE. For the CDR3, the DNA is TGTGCCAGCAGCGAGACCGGGACAGGATACCAGCCCCAGCATTTT. It specifies CASSETGTGYQPQHF.

The chain carries TRBV29-1 and TRBJ2-3, with 12 bases that match TRBD2. This CDR3 has 17 amino acids. The V gene end was trimmed by 0 bases and the J gene end by 6 bases; junction bases not matched to a gene: 10. Per the germline V gene, CDR1 is SQVTM and CDR2 is ANQGSEA. In DNA, the CDR3 is TGCAGCGTTGAAGACGAATCCCTAGCGGGAGGGGCGGATACGCAGTATTTT. Protein product: CSVEDESLAGGADTQYF.

V usage is TRBV18 and J usage is TRBJ1-4; D not resolved. The V and J ends lost 3 bases and 13 bases respectively, with 18 bases between them. This CDR3 region has 14 residues. The germline V gene encodes CDR1 KGHSH and CDR2 LQKENI. CDR3 nucleotide sequence: TGTGCCAGCTCACCCCCTTCCAGCGGGCAGTTACTGTTTTTT. Amino acids: CASSPPSSGQLLFF.

This sequence joins TRBV5-6 and TRBJ1-1; D possibly corresponds to TRBD1 (6 bases). Germline CDR1 reads SGHDT; CDR2 reads YYEEEE. CDR3 length: 14 residues. V was shortened by 6 bases and J by 3 bases, with 15 bases between the two germline ends. The DNA of the CDR3 is TGTGCCAGCACCGTTTGGGGGGGCTACACTGAAGCTTTCTTT. Translating gives CASTVWGGYTEAFF. Based on the CDR3 plus reference TRBV5-6 and TRBJ1-1, the full variable domain is DAGVTQSPTHLIKTRGQQVTLRCSPKSGHDTVSWYQQALGQGPQFIFQYYEEEERQRGNFPDRFSGHQFPNYSSELNVNALLLGDSALYLCASTVWGGYTEAFFGQGTRLTVV.